This TCR beta chain was observed in a study of shared clonotypes between healthy human individuals. CD45RO-negative CD8 cells positively selected for CCR7 made up the naive population, which excluded terminally differentiated effector memory CD45RA+ cells. Generated by immunoSEQ multiplex PCR, the TCRdb table keeps only in-frame clones and is missing some. This sample has almost 700,000 clones, with around 92% found just once. Sequences were obtained from naive CD8+ T cells sorted from blood. The TCR sequence derives from a man aged 25-45 years in good health.

The CDR3 DNA reads TGTGCCAGCGGGAGGTTCACCGGGGAGCTGTTTTTT. Translating gives CASGRFTGELFF. The chain recombines TRBV7-6 with TRBJ2-2; possible D gene TRBD2, 6 bases. CDR3 length equals 12 residues. Germline CDR1 reads SGHVS; CDR2 reads FNYEAQ. V was trimmed by 8 bases and J by 4 bases, leaving 8 bases between them. The whole variable domain, filled in from reference TRBV7-6 and TRBJ2-2, reads GAGVSQSPRYKVTKRGQDVALRCDPISGHVSLYWYRQALGQGPEFLTYFNYEAQQDKSGLPNDRFSAERPEGSISTLTIQRTEQRDSAMYRCASGRFTGELFFGEGSRLTVL.